The next 24 T cell receptor beta chains were all read from a single sample in a study of T-cell memory formation after mild COVID-19. TCRdb independently ran MiXCR on the 5' RACE reads; one entry per CDR3 protein. The sample shows 300,000 to 400,000 distinct CDR3 sequences, roughly 15% of them seen only once. Sample: PBMCs or a T cell subset sorted from them (not recorded which). These receptors came from a man aged 18 to 30 who had mild COVID-19 (a few samples of this study predate the infection). Cell type and time point are not known.

The rearrangement joins TRBV7-2 to TRBJ2-7; TRBD2 is a possible D gene (6 bases). CDR1 is SGHTA, CDR2 FQGNSA, per germline. V was pared by 1 base and J by 4 bases, with 17 bases between. This CDR3 contains 16 residues. The CDR3 is CASSLVGTRGNYEQYF. The CDR3, as DNA: TGTGCCAGCAGCTTAGTTGGCACCCGGGGGAATTACGAGCAGTACTTC.

The chain uses TRBV10-3 and TRBJ2-7; 7 bases map to TRBD1. CDR3 length: 15 residues. J gave up 2 bases and V 6 bases, and 10 bases lay outside the gene matches. Per germline, CDR1 ENHRY and CDR2 SYGVKD. Here the CDR3 reads CAISLVGQPTYEQYF. The CDR3 nucleotides are TGTGCCATCAGCCTGGTGGGACAGCCCACCTACGAGCAGTACTTC.

The chain is built from TRBV12-3 or TRBV12-4 and TRBJ1-5, with a tentative D call TRBD1 (5 bases). The length of the CDR3 is 9 residues. Trimming took off 8 bases at V and 15 bases at J, with 11 bases between the two ends. In DNA, the CDR3 is TGTGCCAGCTCGGGGGTAACGCATTTT. This sequence encodes CASSGVTHF.

This clonotype turned up a few times. The chain has TRBV30 and TRBJ1-2; D unresolved. V was cut by 1 base and J by 2 bases, with 5 bases left in between. The V gene's germline CDR1 is GTSNPN and CDR2 SVGIG (reference sequence). The CDR3 is made up of 12 amino acids. The CDR3 here is CAWSAGNYGYTF. In nucleotides, the CDR3 is TGTGCCTGGAGTGCGGGAAACTATGGCTACACCTTC.

This clonotype was seen repeatedly, ten times or more. CDR3 nucleotides: TGTGCCATCAACCGACTAGGAATGTTCGAGCAGTACGTC. This gives the protein CAINRLGMFEQYV. The rearrangement joins TRBV10-3 to TRBJ2-7; D possibly corresponds to TRBD2 (6 bases). Trimming removed 7 bases from V and 6 bases from J, with 16 bases in between. The CDR3 contains 13 residues. CDR1 and CDR2 (germline): ENHRY, SYGVKD.

This clonotype was observed a handful of times. The rearrangement joins TRBV7-8 to TRBJ2-7; maybe TRBD1 (5 bases). This CDR3 has 12 residues. Germline CDR1 reads SGHVS; CDR2 reads FQNEAQ. Trimming left V 6 bases short and J 3 bases short, with 9 bases between. For the CDR3, the DNA is TGTGCCAGCAGTTCGACAGTCTACGAGCAGTACTTC. It specifies CASSSTVYEQYF.

This clonotype was recorded at least ten times. This chain connects TRBV5-1 to TRBJ1-6; maybe TRBD1 (6 bases). The V and J ends lost 4 bases and 6 bases respectively, with 8 bases between them. CDR1 is SGHRS and CDR2 is YFSETQ in the germline V gene. The CDR3 loop spans 13 amino acids. DNA for the CDR3: TGCGCCAGCAGCATGGACAGTAATTCACCCCTCCACTTT. Translated, it gives CASSMDSNSPLHF.

This chain joins TRBV7-2 and TRBJ2-3, with D unclear. CDR3 length: 12 residues. Germline assignment: CDR1 SGHTA and CDR2 FQGNSA. Between the trimmed V and J ends, which lost 6 bases and 4 bases, there was a span of 8 bases. CDR3 bases: TGTGCCAGCAGATTTCAAGCAGATACGCAGTATTTT. Translated: CASRFQADTQYF. Using reference TRBV7-2 and TRBJ2-3 for the parts outside the CDR3, the full variable domain is GAGVSQSPSNKVTEKGKDVELRCDPISGHTALYWYRQSLGQGLEFLIYFQGNSAPDKSGLPSDRFSAERTGGSVSTLTIQRTQQEDSAVYLCASRFQADTQYFGPGTRLTVL.

The chain has TRBV19 and TRBJ1-1; no definite D call. This CDR3 has 15 residues. Trimming left V 0 bases short and J 6 bases short, with 14 bases between. The V gene's germline CDR1 is LNHDA and CDR2 SQIVND (reference sequence). This chain's CDR3 is CASSIDLWMGAEAFF. DNA for the CDR3: TGTGCCAGTAGTATAGATCTATGGATGGGCGCTGAAGCTTTCTTT.

This chain joins TRBV7-2 and TRBJ1-6; possibly TRBD1 for D (5 bases). Germline CDR1 reads SGHTA; CDR2 reads FQGNSA. The CDR3 extends over 15 amino acids. Trimming left V 5 bases short and J 3 bases short, with 11 bases between. The CDR3 sequence is CASSVGHFYNSPLHF. Here the CDR3 DNA reads TGTGCCAGCAGCGTTGGACATTTCTATAATTCACCCCTCCACTTT.

The chain recombines TRBV20-1 with TRBJ2-1, with 10 bases identical to TRBD2. This CDR3 is 14 amino acids long. Losses at the gene ends were 3 bases for V and 9 bases for J; bases not matched to a gene: 8. Germline lookup yields CDR1 DFQATT and CDR2 SNEGSKA (reference sequence). The CDR3 coding sequence is TGCAGTGCTAGTCTGGCTAGCGGGGGAAGTGAGCAGTTCTTC. Translating gives CSASLASGGSEQFF.

This clonotype was detected a few times. This chain connects TRBV12-3 or TRBV12-4 to TRBJ1-1; D might be TRBD1 (6 bases). The ends were cut back, 11 bases at V and 13 bases at J, with 23 bases in the middle. The CDR3 runs 12 residues. CDR3 in amino acids: CAGLGMGAEIFF. In DNA, the CDR3 is TGTGCCGGCCTGGGGATGGGGGCTGAAATTTTCTTT.

The chain combines TRBV4-2 with TRBJ1-5; TRBD1 might be the D (5 bases). The germline gives CDR1 LGHNA, CDR2 YNFKEQ. The CDR3 runs 14 residues. V was trimmed by 5 bases and J by 6 bases, leaving 14 bases between them. The CDR3 DNA reads TGTGCCAGCAGCGAATCGACAGATTCTCAGCCCCAGCATTTT. Translation gives CASSESTDSQPQHF.

Many counts were recorded for this clonotype. The gene calls are TRBV9 and TRBJ2-1; TRBD1 agrees at 7 bases. The CDR3 extends over 12 amino acids. V dropped 3 bases and J dropped 8; count of bases not matched to a gene: 2. In germline, CDR1 is SGDLS, CDR2 YYNGEE. This CDR3 reads CASSGQGYEQFF. DNA of the CDR3: TGTGCCAGCAGCGGACAGGGATATGAGCAGTTCTTC.

This clonotype has only a few counts. The chain carries TRBV20-1 and TRBJ2-7; D might be TRBD1 or TRBD2, each matching 5 bases. Germline-derived CDR1 and CDR2 are DFQATT and SNEGSKA (reference sequence). Trimming removed 5 bases from V and 3 bases from J, with 14 bases in between. This CDR3 region has 13 residues. The CDR3 here is CSAGDGRLYEQYV. CDR3 nucleotide sequence: TGCAGTGCTGGGGACGGGCGCCTCTACGAGCAGTACGTC.

V and J are TRBV12-3 or TRBV12-4 and TRBJ2-2; D is uncertain. V dropped 3 bases and J dropped 1 base, with 9 bases sitting between them. The length of the CDR3 is 15 residues. CDR3 residues: CASSFSDQNTGELFF. CDR3 nucleotides: TGTGCCAGCAGTTTTTCTGATCAGAACACCGGGGAGCTGTTTTTT.

This clonotype was found a few times. V is TRBV4-2 and J is TRBJ1-1; TRBD1 might be the D (6 bases). From germline, CDR1 is LGHNA and CDR2 YNFKEQ. The CDR3 runs 15 residues. V dropped 1 base and J dropped 1 base, with 10 bases sitting between them. This CDR3 reads CASSQGGAGNTEAFF. CDR3 DNA sequence: TGTGCCAGCAGCCAAGGGGGGGCCGGGAACACTGAAGCTTTCTTT.

The chain employs TRBV11-2 and TRBJ2-1; D remains unclear. The germline V and J ends were trimmed by 5 bases and 8 bases, with 19 bases remaining between them. This CDR3 contains 15 residues. Germline CDR1 reads SGHAT; CDR2 reads FQNNGV. The CDR3 is CASSPRPRNKDEQFF. Written as DNA, the CDR3 is TGTGCCAGCAGCCCCCGTCCCCGGAATAAGGATGAGCAGTTCTTC.

A few counts support this clonotype. The chain combines TRBV29-1 with TRBJ2-3; 7 positions match TRBD1. V lost 0 bases to trimming and J lost 6 bases; unmatched junction nucleotides: 9. The CDR3 totals 15 residues. CDR1 and CDR2 (germline): SQVTM, ANQGSEA. As DNA, the CDR3 is TGCAGCGTTGAAGAGGGAACAGGGGAACCCGATACGCAGTATTTT. It codes for CSVEEGTGEPDTQYF.

This sequence joins TRBV7-9 and TRBJ1-2, with D possibly being TRBD1 (6 bases). V lost 2 bases and J 8 bases, leaving 12 bases between the germline ends. Germline V gene data show CDR1 as SEHNR and CDR2 as FQNEAQ (reference sequence). The CDR3 totals 13 residues. CDR3 amino acids: CASSLQGQRGYTF. The CDR3 coding sequence is TGTGCCAGCAGCTTACAGGGGCAACGCGGCTACACCTTC.

V is TRBV5-8 and J is TRBJ1-1; D is undetermined. The V gene lost 4 bases and the J gene lost 9 bases, with 13 bases spanning the gap. Germline loops: CDR1 SGHTS, CDR2 YDEGEE. The CDR3 runs to 12 residues. CDR3 bases: TGTGCCAGCAGCCCTTGGGTAGGGCAAGCTTTCTTT. It encodes CASSPWVGQAFF.

There are many counts of this clonotype. The V call is TRBV5-6, the J call TRBJ2-3; D call uncertain. Germline lookup yields CDR1 SGHDT and CDR2 YYEEEE. V dropped 7 bases and J dropped 0 bases, with 9 bases sitting between them. The CDR3 is 13 amino acids. CDR3 in amino acids: CASGQLSTDTQYF. The CDR3 nucleotides are TGTGCCAGCGGCCAACTGAGCACAGATACGCAGTATTTT.

The chain employs TRBV4-1 and TRBJ1-5; 10 bases agree with TRBD1. V shed 4 bases and J 6 bases; nucleotides not matched to a gene: 6. CDR3 length equals 15 residues. Germline V gene lookup returns CDR1 MGHRA and CDR2 YSYEKL. CDR3 bases: TGCGCCAGCAGCCCCCGACAGGGGGCTTTTCAGCCCCAGCATTTT. Amino acid sequence: CASSPRQGAFQPQHF.

The J gene is TRBJ1-6, the V gene TRBV28; D unclear. Germline-derived CDR1 and CDR2 are MDHEN and SYDVKM. Between the trimmed V and J ends, which lost 3 bases and 10 bases, there was a span of 10 bases. The CDR3 totals 13 residues. CDR3 sequence reads: CASSFRGVSPLHF. The DNA for the CDR3 is TGTGCCAGCAGTTTTAGAGGCGTGTCACCCCTCCACTTT.